The 15 T cell receptor beta chains listed next were all sequenced from one sample in a study of post-analysis software for immune sequencing data. Findings and limits, study-wide: When patients were compared with controls, about five TRBV segments were more frequent, TRBV5-6, TRBV5-1 and TRBV20-1 among them.

Incorporated into the TCR beta cDNA libraries were unique molecular identifiers, which served to reduce PCR and sequencing biases. TCRdb re-analysed the PCR reads in MiXCR, keeping a single row per CDR3 protein. The sample gives fewer than 600,000 distinct CDR3 sequences, 45% of which show up once; 9.5% to 13% is in the top ten. The antigens for these receptors are not known. Material: blood. The origin of the receptors is a girl aged 5-17 years with multiple sclerosis.

The chain couples TRBV25-1 to TRBJ2-3; TRBD1 matches 8 bases. CDR1 and CDR2 from the germline V gene are MGHDK and SYGVNS. With V trimmed by 8 bases and J by 3 bases, 7 bases remained unmatched. The CDR3 is 14 residues long. CDR3 amino acids: CASGTGWGTDTQYF. The CDR3 bases are TGTGCCAGCGGGACAGGTTGGGGGACAGATACGCAGTATTTT. The full variable domain, in which reference TRBV25-1 and TRBJ2-3 provide the parts outside the CDR3, is EADIYQTPRYLVIGTGKKITLECSQTMGHDKMYWYQQDPGMELHLIHYSYGVNSTEKGDLSSESTVSRIRTEHFPLTLESARPSHTSQYLCASGTGWGTDTQYFGPGTRLTVL.

The table lists this clonotype with many counts. This chain links TRBV5-1 with TRBJ2-1, with D possibly called TRBD1 or TRBD2 (6 bases each). Germline V gene lookup returns CDR1 SGHRS and CDR2 YFSETQ. V was clipped by 6 bases and J by 3 bases, with 13 bases between them. The CDR3 loop spans 14 amino acids. CDR3: CASTLGGGYNEQFF. In DNA form, the CDR3 reads TGCGCCAGCACCCTAGGGGGAGGCTACAATGAGCAGTTCTTC. The variable domain in full, with the rest retrieved from reference TRBV5-1 and TRBJ2-1, is KAGVTQTPRYLIKTRGQQVTLSCSPISGHRSVSWYQQTPGQGLQFLFEYFSETQRNKGNFPGRFSGRQFSNSRSEMNVSTLELGDSALYLCASTLGGGYNEQFFGPGTRLTVL.

This chain links TRBV20-1 with TRBJ2-7; TRBD2 agrees at 13 bases. J was trimmed by 0 bases and V by 2 bases; bases with no gene match: 7. The length of the CDR3 is 17 residues. CDR1 and CDR2 from the germline V gene are DFQATT and SNEGSKA (reference sequence). This CDR3 is CSARSWTSGGLSYEQYF. CDR3 nucleotide sequence: TGCAGTGCTAGATCTTGGACTAGCGGGGGTCTCTCCTACGAGCAGTACTTC.

J is TRBJ2-1 and V is TRBV29-1; 7 bases map to TRBD1. The CDR3 runs 12 residues. The J segment lost 7 bases and the V segment lost 8 bases, leaving 8 bases of the junction unmatched. Germline V gene data show CDR1 as SQVTM and CDR2 as ANQGSEA. The CDR3 is CSLRTGWNEQFF. The CDR3 DNA sequence: TGCAGCCTACGGACAGGTTGGAATGAGCAGTTCTTC.

This clonotype was seen at least ten times. This sequence joins TRBV4-1 and TRBJ2-5, with D uncertain. The germline CDR1 and CDR2 sequences are MGHRA and YSYEKL. V was shortened by 0 bases and J by 4 bases, with 0 bases between the two germline ends. The CDR3 runs to 11 residues. CDR3 bases: TGCGCCAGCAGCCAAGAAGAGACCCAGTACTTC. Translation gives CASSQEETQYF.

A few counts support this clonotype. This chain connects TRBV29-1 to TRBJ1-1, with no clear D. Germline V CDR1 and CDR2: SQVTM, ANQGSEA. Deletions cut 3 bases from V and 0 bases from J, with 11 bases between. The CDR3 loop spans 14 amino acids. DNA of the CDR3: TGCAGCGTTGAGGGCAGTCCCATGAACACTGAAGCTTTCTTT. Amino acid sequence: CSVEGSPMNTEAFF.

This clonotype turned up a few times. This chain uses TRBV5-1 with TRBJ2-3; 9 bases are shared with TRBD2. This CDR3 contains 16 residues. Germline loops: CDR1 SGHRS, CDR2 YFSETQ. V was pared by 2 bases and J by 2 bases, with 6 bases of the junction left unmatched. CDR3 region: CASSFVSGGNTDTQYF. CDR3 sequence (DNA): TGCGCCAGCAGCTTCGTTAGCGGGGGTAACACAGATACGCAGTATTTT.

In its sample, this clonotype was seen a few times. The gene calls are TRBV30 and TRBJ2-4; D not certain. CDR3 length equals 12 residues. V lost 4 bases and J 1 base, leaving 5 bases between the germline ends. Germline V gives CDR1 GTSNPN, CDR2 SVGIG (reference sequence). CDR3 residues: CAWMRAKNIQYF. In DNA form, the CDR3 reads TGTGCCTGGATGAGGGCCAAAAACATTCAGTACTTC.

In its sample, this clonotype was seen a few times. The chain combines TRBV28 with TRBJ2-4; D is undetermined. This CDR3 comprises 15 residues. V was cut by 4 bases and J by 0 bases, with 10 bases left in between. Germline values: CDR1 MDHEN, CDR2 SYDVKM. Here the CDR3 DNA reads TGTGCCAGCAGTTCTTTAGGTAGAGCCAAAAACATTCAGTACTTC. Its protein is CASSSLGRAKNIQYF.

On this clonotype: A read error may produce the germline difference seen at one junction end. V is TRBV7-3 and J is TRBJ2-1, with D possibly matching TRBD2 (6 bases). The CDR3 runs to 15 residues. Germline CDR1 reads SGHTA; CDR2 reads FQGTGA. CDR3: CASGLRGNSYNEQFF. The CDR3, as DNA: TGTGCCAGCGGCTTGCGGGGCAATTCCTACAATGAGCAGTTCTTC.

This chain joins TRBV7-3 and TRBJ1-2; the match to TRBD1 covers 8 bases. This CDR3 contains 13 residues. The V segment lost 5 bases and the J segment 6 bases; nucleotides outside the gene matches: 5. Germline assignment: CDR1 SGHTA and CDR2 FQGTGA. The CDR3 sequence: CASSGGQGDGYTF. CDR3 nucleotides: TGTGCCAGCAGCGGAGGACAGGGCGATGGCTACACCTTC.

This clonotype turned up a few times. One junction end does not reproduce the germline sequence, and a read error may be involved. The V and J genes are TRBV7-3 and TRBJ1-2; 7 bases agree with TRBD1. This CDR3 has 14 amino acids. Germline V gives CDR1 SGHTA, CDR2 FQGTGA. CDR3 nucleotides: TGTGCCAGCAGCGCGACAGGGAATGGCTATGGCCACACCTTC. Its protein product is CASSATGNGYGHTF. The full variable domain, with the rest looked up from reference TRBV7-3 and TRBJ1-2, is GAGVSQTPSNKVTEKGKYVELRCDPISGHTALYWYRQSLGQGPEFLIYFQGTGAADDSGLPNDRFFAVRPEGSVSTLKIQRTERGDSAVYLCASSATGNGYGHTFGSGTRLTVV.

The chain carries TRBV19 and TRBJ2-1, with 16 positions matching TRBD2. The CDR3 consists of 17 residues. With 6 bases clipped from V and 5 bases from J, the junction kept 7 bases outside the gene matches. Germline V lookup: CDR1 LNHDA, CDR2 SQIVND (reference sequence). The CDR3: CASSKGTSGRGDNEQFF. For the CDR3, the DNA is TGTGCCAGTAGCAAAGGGACTAGCGGGAGGGGGGACAATGAGCAGTTCTTC.

The chain employs TRBV21-1 and TRBJ2-3; TRBD1 is taken as the D call from the table, unchecked against the DNA. TRBV21-1 constitutes a pseudogene. CDR3 length equals 14 residues. The CDR3 spells CASSDDRDTDTQYF. DNA for the CDR3: TGTGCCAGCAGCGATGACAGGGACACAGATACGCAGTATTTT.

Concerning this clonotype: An end of the junction does not agree with germline; a read error may underlie this. This chain joins TRBV6-1 and TRBJ1-2; D is uncertain. The CDR3 runs 14 residues. Germline V gene data show CDR1 as MNHNS and CDR2 as SASEGT. Here the CDR3 DNA reads TGTGCCAGCGGTCACAAAAGGGCTAACTATGGCTGCACCTTC. It is translated as CASGHKRANYGCTF.